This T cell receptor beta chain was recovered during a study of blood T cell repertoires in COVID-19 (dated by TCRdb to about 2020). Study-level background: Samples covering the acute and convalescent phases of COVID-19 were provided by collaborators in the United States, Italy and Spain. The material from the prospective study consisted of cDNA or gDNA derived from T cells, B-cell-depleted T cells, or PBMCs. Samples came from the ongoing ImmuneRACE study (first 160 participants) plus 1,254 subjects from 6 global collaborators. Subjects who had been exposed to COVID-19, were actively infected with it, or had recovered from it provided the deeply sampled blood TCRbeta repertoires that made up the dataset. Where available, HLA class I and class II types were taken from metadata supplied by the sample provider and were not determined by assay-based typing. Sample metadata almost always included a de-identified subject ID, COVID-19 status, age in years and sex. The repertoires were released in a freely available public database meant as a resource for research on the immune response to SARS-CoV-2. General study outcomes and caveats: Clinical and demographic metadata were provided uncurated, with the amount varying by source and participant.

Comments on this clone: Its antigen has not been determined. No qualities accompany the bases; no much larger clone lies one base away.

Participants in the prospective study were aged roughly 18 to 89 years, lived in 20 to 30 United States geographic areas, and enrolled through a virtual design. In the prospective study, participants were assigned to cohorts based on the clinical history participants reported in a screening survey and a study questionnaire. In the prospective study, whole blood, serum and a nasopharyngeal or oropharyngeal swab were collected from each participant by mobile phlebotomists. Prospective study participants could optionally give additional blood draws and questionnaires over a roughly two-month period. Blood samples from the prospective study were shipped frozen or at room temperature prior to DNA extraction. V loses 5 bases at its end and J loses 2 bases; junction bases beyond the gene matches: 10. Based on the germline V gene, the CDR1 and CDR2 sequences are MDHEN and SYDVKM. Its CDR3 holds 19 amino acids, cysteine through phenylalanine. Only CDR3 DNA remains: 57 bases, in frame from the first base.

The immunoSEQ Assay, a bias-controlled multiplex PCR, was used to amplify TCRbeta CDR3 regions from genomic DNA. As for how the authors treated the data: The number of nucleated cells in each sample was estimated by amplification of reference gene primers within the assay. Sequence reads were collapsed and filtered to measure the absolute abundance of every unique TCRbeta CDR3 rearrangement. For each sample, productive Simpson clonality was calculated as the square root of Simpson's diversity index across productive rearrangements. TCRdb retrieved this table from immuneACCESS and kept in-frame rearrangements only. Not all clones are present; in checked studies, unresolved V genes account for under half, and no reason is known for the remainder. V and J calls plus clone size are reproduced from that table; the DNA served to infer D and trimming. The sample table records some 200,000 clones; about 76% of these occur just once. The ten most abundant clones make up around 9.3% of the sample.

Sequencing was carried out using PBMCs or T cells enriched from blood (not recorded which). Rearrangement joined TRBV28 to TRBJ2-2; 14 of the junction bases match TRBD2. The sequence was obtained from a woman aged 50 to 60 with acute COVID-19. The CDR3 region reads CASSHPPGLAGVNTGELFF. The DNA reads TGTGCCAGCAGTCATCCACCGGGACTAGCGGGAGTAAACACCGGGGAGCTGTTTTTT. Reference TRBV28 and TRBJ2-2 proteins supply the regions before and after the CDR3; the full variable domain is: DVKVTQSSRYLVKRTGEKVFLECVQDMDHENMFWYRQDPGLGLRLIYFSYDVKMKEKGDIPEGYSVSREKKERFSLILESASTNQTSMYLCASSHPPGLAGVNTGELFFGEGSRLTVL.